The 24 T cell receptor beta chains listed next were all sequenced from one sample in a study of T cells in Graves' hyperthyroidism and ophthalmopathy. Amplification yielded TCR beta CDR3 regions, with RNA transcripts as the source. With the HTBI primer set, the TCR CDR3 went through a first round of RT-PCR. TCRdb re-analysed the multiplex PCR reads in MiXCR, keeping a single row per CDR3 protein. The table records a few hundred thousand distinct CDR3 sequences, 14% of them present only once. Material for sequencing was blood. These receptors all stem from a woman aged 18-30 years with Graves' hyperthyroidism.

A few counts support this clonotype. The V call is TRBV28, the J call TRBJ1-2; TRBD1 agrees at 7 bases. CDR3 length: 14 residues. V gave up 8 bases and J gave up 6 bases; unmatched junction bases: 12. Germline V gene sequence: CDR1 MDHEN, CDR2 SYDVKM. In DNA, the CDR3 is TGTGCCAGCTGCGTGCAGCAGGGGGGCGATGGCTACACCTTC. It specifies CASCVQQGGDGYTF.

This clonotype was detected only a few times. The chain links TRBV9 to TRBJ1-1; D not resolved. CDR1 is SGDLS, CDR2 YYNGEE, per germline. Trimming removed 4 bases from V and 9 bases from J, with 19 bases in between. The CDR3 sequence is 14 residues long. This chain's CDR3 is CASSSGLWVTKAFF. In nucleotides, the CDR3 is TGTGCCAGCAGCTCGGGGTTGTGGGTGACTAAAGCTTTCTTT. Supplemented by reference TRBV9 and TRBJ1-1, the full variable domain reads DSGVTQTPKHLITATGQRVTLRCSPRSGDLSVYWYQQSLDQGLQFLIQYYNGEERAKGNILERFSAQQFPDLHSELNLSSLELGDSALYFCASSSGLWVTKAFFGQGTRLTVV.

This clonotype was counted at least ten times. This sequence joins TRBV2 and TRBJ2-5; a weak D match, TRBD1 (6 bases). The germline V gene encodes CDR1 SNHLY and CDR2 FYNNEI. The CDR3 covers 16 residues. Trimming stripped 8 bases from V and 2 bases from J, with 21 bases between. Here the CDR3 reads CASSERGSGLQETQYF. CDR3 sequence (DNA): TGTGCCAGCTCCGAAAGGGGGAGCGGTCTACAAGAGACCCAGTACTTC.

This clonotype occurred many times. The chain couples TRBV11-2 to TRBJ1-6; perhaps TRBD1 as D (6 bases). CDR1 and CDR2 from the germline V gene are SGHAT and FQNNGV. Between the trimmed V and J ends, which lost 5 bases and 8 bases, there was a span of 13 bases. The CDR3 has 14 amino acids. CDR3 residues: CASSPDQGYSPLHF. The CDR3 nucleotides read TGTGCCAGCAGCCCAGATCAGGGGTATTCACCCCTCCACTTT.

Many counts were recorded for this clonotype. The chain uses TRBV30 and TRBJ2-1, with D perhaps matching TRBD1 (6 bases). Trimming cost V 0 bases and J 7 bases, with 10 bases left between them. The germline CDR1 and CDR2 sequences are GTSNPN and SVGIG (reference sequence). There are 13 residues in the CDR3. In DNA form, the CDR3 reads TGTGCCTGGAGTGTACACAGGGCTAATGAGCAGTTCTTC. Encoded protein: CAWSVHRANEQFF.

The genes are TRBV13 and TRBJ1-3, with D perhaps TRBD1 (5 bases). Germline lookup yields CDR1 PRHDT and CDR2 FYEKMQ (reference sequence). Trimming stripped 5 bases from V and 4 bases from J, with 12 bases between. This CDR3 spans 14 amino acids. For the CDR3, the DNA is TGTGCCAGCAGCGGAGGGGTCTTAGGAAACACCATATATTTT. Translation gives CASSGGVLGNTIYF.

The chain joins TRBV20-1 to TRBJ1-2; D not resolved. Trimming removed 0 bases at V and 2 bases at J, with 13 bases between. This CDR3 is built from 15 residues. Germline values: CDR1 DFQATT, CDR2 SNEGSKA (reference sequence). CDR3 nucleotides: TGCAGTGCTAGAGACCGAGGCAGTCCGAACTATGGCTACACCTTC. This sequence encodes CSARDRGSPNYGYTF.

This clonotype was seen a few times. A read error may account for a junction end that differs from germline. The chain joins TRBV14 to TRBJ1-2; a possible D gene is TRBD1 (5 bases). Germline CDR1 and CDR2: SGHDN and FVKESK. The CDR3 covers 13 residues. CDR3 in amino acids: CASSQVTGTAKAF. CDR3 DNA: TGTGCCAGCAGCCAAGTAACCGGGACCGCCAAAGCCTTC. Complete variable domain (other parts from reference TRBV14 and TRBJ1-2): EAGVTQFPSHSVIEKGQTVTLRCDPISGHDNLYWYRRVMGKEIKFLLHFVKESKQDESGMPNNRFLAERTGGTYSTLKVQPAELEDSGVYFCASSQVTGTAKAFGSGTRLTVV.

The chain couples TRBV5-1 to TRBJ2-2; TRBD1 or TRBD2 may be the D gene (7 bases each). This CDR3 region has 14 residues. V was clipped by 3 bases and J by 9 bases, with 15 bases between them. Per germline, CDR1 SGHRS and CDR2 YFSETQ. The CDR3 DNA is TGCGCCAGCAGCTGGGAGGGGGCCCCCCGGGAGCTGTTTTTT. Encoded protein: CASSWEGAPRELFF.

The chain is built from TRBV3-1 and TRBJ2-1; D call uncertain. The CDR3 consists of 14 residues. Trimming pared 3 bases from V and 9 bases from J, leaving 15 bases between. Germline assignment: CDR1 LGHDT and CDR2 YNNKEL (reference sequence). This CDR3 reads CASSQGKKGPEQFF. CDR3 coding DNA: TGTGCCAGCAGCCAGGGGAAAAAAGGCCCTGAGCAGTTCTTC.

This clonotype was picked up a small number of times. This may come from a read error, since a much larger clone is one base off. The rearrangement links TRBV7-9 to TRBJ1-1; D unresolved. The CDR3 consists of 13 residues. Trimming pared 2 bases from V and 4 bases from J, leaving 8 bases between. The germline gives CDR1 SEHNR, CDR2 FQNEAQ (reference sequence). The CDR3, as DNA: TGTGCCAGCAGCTTAAAGGAGGGCACTGAAGCTTTCTTT. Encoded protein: CASSLKEGTEAFF.

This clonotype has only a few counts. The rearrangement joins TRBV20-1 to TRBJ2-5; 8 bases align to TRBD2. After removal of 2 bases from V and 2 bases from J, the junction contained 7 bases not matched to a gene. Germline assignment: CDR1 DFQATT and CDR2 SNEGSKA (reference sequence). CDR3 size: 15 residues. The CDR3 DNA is TGCAGTGCTAGACCACTAGCGGAGGGGCAAGAGACCCAGTACTTC. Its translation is CSARPLAEGQETQYF.

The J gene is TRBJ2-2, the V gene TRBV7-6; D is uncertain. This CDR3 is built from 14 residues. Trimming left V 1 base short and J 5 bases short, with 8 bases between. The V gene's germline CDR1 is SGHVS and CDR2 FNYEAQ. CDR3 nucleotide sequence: TGTGCCAGCAGCTTAGTGGCGGAAACCGGGGAGCTGTTTTTT. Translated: CASSLVAETGELFF.

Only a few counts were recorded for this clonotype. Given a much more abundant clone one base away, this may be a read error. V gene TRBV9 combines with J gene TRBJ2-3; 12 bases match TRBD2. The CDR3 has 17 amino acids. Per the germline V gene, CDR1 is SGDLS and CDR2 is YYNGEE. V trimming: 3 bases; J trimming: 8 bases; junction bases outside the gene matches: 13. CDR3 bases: TGTGCCAGCAGCGACCCAACTAGCGGGAGGTTTATAGGTACGCAGTATTTT. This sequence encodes CASSDPTSGRFIGTQYF. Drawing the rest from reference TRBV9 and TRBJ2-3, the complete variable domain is DSGVTQTPKHLITATGQRVTLRCSPRSGDLSVYWYQQSLDQGLQFLIQYYNGEERAKGNILERFSAQQFPDLHSELNLSSLELGDSALYFCASSDPTSGRFIGTQYFGPGTRLTVL.

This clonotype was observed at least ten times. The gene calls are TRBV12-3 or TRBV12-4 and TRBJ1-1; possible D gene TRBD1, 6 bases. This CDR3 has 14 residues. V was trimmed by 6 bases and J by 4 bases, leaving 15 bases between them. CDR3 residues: CASRPTGFGTEAFF. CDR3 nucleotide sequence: TGTGCCAGCAGACCTACAGGGTTTGGCACTGAAGCTTTCTTT.

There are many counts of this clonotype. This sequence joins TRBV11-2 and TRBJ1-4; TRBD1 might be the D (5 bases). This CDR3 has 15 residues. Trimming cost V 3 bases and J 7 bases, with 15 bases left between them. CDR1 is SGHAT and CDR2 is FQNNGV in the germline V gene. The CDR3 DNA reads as TGTGCCAGCAGCTTCCTCAGCGGGGGAGGTGAAAAACTGTTTTTT. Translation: CASSFLSGGGEKLFF.

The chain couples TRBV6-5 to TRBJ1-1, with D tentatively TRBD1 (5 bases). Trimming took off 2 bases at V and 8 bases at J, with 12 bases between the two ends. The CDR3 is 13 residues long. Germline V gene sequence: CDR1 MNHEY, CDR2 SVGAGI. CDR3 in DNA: TGTGCCAGCAGTTACGAGGGGCTGGGGGAAGCTTTCTTT. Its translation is CASSYEGLGEAFF.

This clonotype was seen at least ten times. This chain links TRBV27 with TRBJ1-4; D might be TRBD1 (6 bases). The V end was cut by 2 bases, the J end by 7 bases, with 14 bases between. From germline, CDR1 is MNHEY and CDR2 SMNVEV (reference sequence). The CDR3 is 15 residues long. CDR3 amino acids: CASSLGRQGFEKLFF. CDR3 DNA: TGTGCCAGCAGTTTAGGTCGGCAGGGGTTTGAAAAACTGTTTTTT.

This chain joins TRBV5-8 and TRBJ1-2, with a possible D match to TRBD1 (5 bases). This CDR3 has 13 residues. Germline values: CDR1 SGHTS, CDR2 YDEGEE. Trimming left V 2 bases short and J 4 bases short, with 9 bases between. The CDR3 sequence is CASSLGDAYGYTF. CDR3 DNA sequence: TGTGCCAGCAGCTTAGGGGACGCCTATGGCTACACCTTC.

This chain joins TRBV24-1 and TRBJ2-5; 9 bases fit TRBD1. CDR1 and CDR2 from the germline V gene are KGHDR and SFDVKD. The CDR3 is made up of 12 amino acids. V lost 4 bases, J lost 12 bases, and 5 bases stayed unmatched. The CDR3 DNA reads TGTGCCACCAGTGACCGCGACAGGGGGAAGTACTTC. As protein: CATSDRDRGKYF.

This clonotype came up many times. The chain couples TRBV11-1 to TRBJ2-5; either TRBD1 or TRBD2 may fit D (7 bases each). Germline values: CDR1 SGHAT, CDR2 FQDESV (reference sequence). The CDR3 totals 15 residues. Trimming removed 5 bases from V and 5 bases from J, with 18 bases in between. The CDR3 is CASSRQGWEGETQYF. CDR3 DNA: TGTGCCAGCAGCCGACAGGGCTGGGAGGGTGAGACCCAGTACTTC.

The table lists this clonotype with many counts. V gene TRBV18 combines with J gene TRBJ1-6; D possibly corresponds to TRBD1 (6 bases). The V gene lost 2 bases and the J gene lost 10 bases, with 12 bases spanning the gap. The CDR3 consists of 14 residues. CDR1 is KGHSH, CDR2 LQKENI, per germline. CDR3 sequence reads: CASSPAGAGSPLHF. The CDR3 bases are TGTGCCAGCTCACCAGCGGGGGCTGGATCACCCCTCCACTTT.

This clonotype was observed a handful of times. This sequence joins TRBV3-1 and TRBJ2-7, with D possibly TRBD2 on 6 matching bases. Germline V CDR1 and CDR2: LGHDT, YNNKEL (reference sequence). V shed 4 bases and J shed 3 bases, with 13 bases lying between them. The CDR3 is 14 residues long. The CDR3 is CASSPPEGSYEQYF. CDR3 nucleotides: TGTGCCAGCAGCCCTCCGGAGGGCAGCTACGAGCAGTACTTC.

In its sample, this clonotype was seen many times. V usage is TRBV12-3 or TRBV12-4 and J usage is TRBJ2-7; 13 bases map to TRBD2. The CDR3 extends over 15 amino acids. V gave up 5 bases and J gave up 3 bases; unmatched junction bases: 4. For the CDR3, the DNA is TGTGCCAGCAGTCTGCGACTAGCGGGAGGCTACGAGCAGTACTTC. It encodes CASSLRLAGGYEQYF.